This TCR beta chain was captured in a study of monozygotic twins with inflammatory bowel disease. Overall study results and limits: Researchers were unable to tell different T cell subtypes apart. Patient repertoires may have gained variability from differing immunosuppressive treatments.

Germline V gene lookup returns CDR1 MNHEY and CDR2 SMNVEV (reference sequence). The CDR3 is 15 amino acids. In regard to this clonotype: Its specificity is not known.

TCRdb re-called the 5' RACE reads and gives one entry per CDR3 protein, without DNA. The sample is made up of 110,000 to 150,000 distinct CDR3 sequences, and the top ten hold over 1% of it. The receptor comes from a human donor with ulcerative colitis or Crohn's disease, or a healthy co-twin of an affected twin (not recorded which). Sequenced sample: blood. This chain uses TRBV27 with TRBJ2-1. CDR3 residues: CASSSSSSSYNEQFF.